This T cell receptor beta chain is drawn from a study of cytomegalovirus exposure and HLA in healthy donors. Study background: T cells numbering around 180 million yielded approximately 120 million unique TCR beta sequences in an earlier analysis.

In regard to this clone: The antigen is not known.

General study points: A further, later analysis showed that HLA-associated TCR beta chains (compared with equally common others) were more clonally expanded.

PCR amplification relied on 60 Vbeta primers (plus 13 Jbeta primers). How the authors handled the data: Some 11 million of the approximately 80 million unique TCR beta chains counted in a later analysis were shared. Sequencing was performed with immunoSEQ multiplex PCR; in TCRdb, only in-frame clones are kept and a portion is missing. V, J and clone size are taken as reported in that table, and D and trimming were inferred from the DNA itself. Among approximately 200,000 clones listed, just under 75% were seen once. Deletions cut 4 bases from V and 2 bases from J, with 21 bases between. The CDR3 runs to 17 residues. CDR1 and CDR2 (germline): LGHNA, YSLEER.

The TCR comes from a man aged 25-45 years in good health and CMV-seropositive. The source material was PBMCs. The chain uses TRBV4-3 and TRBJ2-7; TRBD1 might be the D (6 bases). Here the CDR3 DNA reads TGCGCCAGCAGCCGAGGAGTCCGGGACAAACCTACCTACGAGCAGTACTTC. It translates to CASSRGVRDKPTYEQYF.